Listed below are T cell receptor beta chains from one sample, sequenced in a study of graft-versus-host responses after intestinal transplantation. These TCRs' antigens remain unknown. Assay: immunoSEQ multiplex PCR; the TCRdb copy retains only in-frame clones and omits some. The sample lists under 150,000 clones; 90% to 95% were seen once. This material consisted of unstimulated CD8+ T cells sorted from spleen or lymph node cells, taken before intestinal transplant. These receptors were taken from a human donor who received an intestinal transplant. The CDR3 runs from the conserved cysteine through the conserved F or W. The D gene is left open where the match is weak. Part of the rows lack a size; the others show once, few, many or a class for expanded clones.

CDR3: CASSPARPTSGYTDTQYF
DNA: TGCGCCAGCAGCCCCGCTCGTCCGACTAGCGGATACACAGATACGCAGTATTTT
D: TRBD2
V: TRBV4-1
J: TRBJ2-3
size: -

CDR3: CASVRVWRDVRAYNEQFF
DNA: TGCGCCAGCGTACGGGTTTGGCGGGACGTCCGTGCCTACAATGAGCAGTTCTTC
D: -
V: TRBV23-1
J: TRBJ2-1
size: -

CDR3: CAWRTVMDSRKVDEQFF
DNA: TGTGCCTGGAGGACGGTCATGGATAGCAGGAAAGTGGATGAGCAGTTCTTC
D: -
V: TRBV30
J: TRBJ2-1
size: -

CDR3: CASSLLGGNEQFF
DNA: TGTGCCAGCAGCCTCCTTGGGGGCAATGAGCAGTTCTTC
D: -
V: TRBV9
J: TRBJ2-1
size: -

CDR3: CASSRIAETYEQYF
DNA: TGCGCCAGCAGCCGGATAGCGGAGACCTACGAGCAGTACTTC
D: -
V: TRBV4-1
J: TRBJ2-7
size: -

CDR3: CASSPGPQASYGYTF
DNA: TGTGCCAGTAGTCCTGGGCCCCAAGCCTCCTATGGCTACACCTTC
D: -
V: TRBV19
J: TRBJ1-2
size: -

CDR3: CASSGGDISYEQYF
DNA: TGTGCCAGCAGCGGTGGGGACATCTCCTACGAGCAGTACTTC
D: -
V: TRBV9
J: TRBJ2-7
size: -

CDR3: CASSLEETYEQYF
DNA: TGTGCCAGCAGCTTAGAGGAGACCTACGAGCAGTACTTC
D: -
V: TRBV7-2
J: TRBJ2-7
size: once

CDR3: CAWSVLGGTVEAFF
DNA: TGTGCCTGGAGTGTACTTGGTGGGACAGTAGAAGCTTTCTTT
D: TRBD1
V: TRBV30
J: TRBJ1-1
size: -

CDR3: CASSDPPHLPNSPLHF
DNA: TGTGCCAGCAGTGACCCCCCCCACCTTCCCAATTCACCCCTCCACTTT
D: -
V: TRBV6-4
J: TRBJ1-6
size: -

CDR3: CASSYSPFRLNTEAFF
DNA: TGTGCCAGCAGTTACTCCCCTTTCCGACTGAACACTGAAGCTTTCTTT
D: -
V: TRBV6-5
J: TRBJ1-1
size: once

CDR3: CASSLYPPTDTQYF
DNA: TGTGCCAGCAGTTTATACCCCCCCACAGATACGCAGTATTTT
D: -
V: TRBV27
J: TRBJ2-3
size: few

CDR3: CAGMPGTSGREDTGELFF
DNA: TGTGCCGGCATGCCGGGAACTAGCGGGAGGGAAGACACCGGGGAGCTGTTTTTT
D: TRBD2
V: TRBV27
J: TRBJ2-2
size: -

CDR3: CASSVGSPSYNEQFF
DNA: TGTGCCAGCAGCGTAGGAAGTCCCTCCTACAATGAGCAGTTCTTC
D: -
V: TRBV9
J: TRBJ2-1
size: -

CDR3: CASSLLENTEAFF
DNA: TGTGCCAGCAGTCTCCTAGAGAACACTGAAGCTTTCTTT
D: -
V: TRBV28
J: TRBJ1-1
size: -

CDR3: CASSQVVLAGDTGELFF
DNA: TGCGCCAGCAGCCAAGTGGTACTAGCGGGAGACACCGGGGAGCTGTTTTTT
D: TRBD2
V: TRBV4-1
J: TRBJ2-2
size: -

CDR3: CASSVQPPDTQYF
DNA: TGTGCCAGCAGCGTTCAGCCTCCAGATACGCAGTATTTT
D: -
V: TRBV9
J: TRBJ2-3
size: once

CDR3: CASNLAAGGIYEQYF
DNA: TGTGCCAGCAACTTAGCCGCGGGAGGGATATACGAGCAGTACTTC
D: TRBD2
V: TRBV7-9
J: TRBJ2-7
size: -

CDR3: CASHHGLNEQFF
DNA: TGTGCCAGCCATCACGGACTAAACGAGCAGTTCTTC
D: -
V: TRBV27
J: TRBJ2-1
size: -

CDR3: CASSPTSGHIGFF
DNA: TGTGCCAGCAGTCCGACTAGCGGGCATATTGGGTTCTTC
D: TRBD2
V: TRBV6-5
J: TRBJ2-1
size: -

CDR3: CASSLFSGFGSNQPQHF
DNA: TGTGCCAGCAGTTTATTTTCGGGGTTCGGCAGCAATCAGCCCCAGCATTTT
D: -
V: TRBV28
J: TRBJ1-5
size: -

CDR3: CASSQAGSTNEKLFF
DNA: TGTGCCAGCAGTCAAGCTGGGAGCACTAATGAAAAACTGTTTTTT
D: -
V: TRBV27
J: TRBJ1-4
size: -

CDR3: CASSGGGGTETQYF
DNA: TGTGCCAGCAGCGGGGGGGGAGGGACGGAGACCCAGTACTTC
D: TRBD2
V: TRBV9
J: TRBJ2-5
size: -

CDR3: CATSGGGISTDTQYF
DNA: TGTGCCACTTCGGGCGGGGGGATCAGCACAGATACGCAGTATTTT
D: TRBD2
V: TRBV19
J: TRBJ2-3
size: -

CDR3: CASSRLGGKTVF
DNA: TGTGCCAGCAGCCGCTTGGGGGGAAAAACTGTTTTT
D: -
V: TRBV13
J: TRBJ1-4
size: -

CDR3: CASSQDDSRVRPLHF
DNA: TGCGCCAGCAGCCAAGATGACTCCAGGGTGCGCCCCCTCCACTTT
D: -
V: TRBV4-3
J: TRBJ1-6
size: once

CDR3: CASSSGETGWGEAFF
DNA: TGTGCCAGCAGCTCCGGGGAGACAGGGTGGGGGGAAGCTTTCTTT
D: TRBD1
V: TRBV11-2
J: TRBJ1-1
size: -

CDR3: CASRVLTRGEQFF
DNA: TGTGCCAGCAGGGTACTAACTAGAGGTGAGCAGTTCTTC
D: -
V: TRBV27
J: TRBJ2-1
size: -

CDR3: CASSASTAMNTEAFF
DNA: TGTGCCAGCAGCGCCTCGACAGCCATGAACACTGAAGCTTTCTTT
D: -
V: TRBV9
J: TRBJ1-1
size: -

CDR3: CASSPGTGVGGELFF
DNA: TGCGCCAGCAGCCCCGGGACAGGGGTCGGCGGGGAGCTGTTTTTT
D: TRBD1
V: TRBV5-1
J: TRBJ2-2
size: -

CDR3: CASSLLEEQFF
DNA: TGTGCCAGCAGCCTACTGGAGGAGCAGTTCTTC
D: -
V: TRBV5-6
J: TRBJ2-1
size: -